The present TCR beta chain was sequenced within a study of T cell responses to AZD1222 COVID-19 vaccine. Overall study findings and caveats: Nearly half of unique spike-specific TCRs reportedly avoided B.1.351 and B.1.1.7 mutated regions. Just a handful of people given AZD1222 tested seropositive at baseline. Increases in Spike-specific TCR breadth and depth were seen after two AZD1222 doses. Donors in the cohort were predominantly white British and more often female, and clonal diversity was possibly underestimated.

This CDR3 spans 15 amino acids. V was pared by 6 bases and J by 0 bases, with 4 bases of the junction left unmatched. Germline CDR1 is MNHEY and CDR2 is SVGAGI. Assay: immunoSEQ multiplex PCR; the TCRdb copy retains only in-frame clones and omits some. The sample has roughly 120,000 clones; approximately 91% are singletons. With respect to this clone: The antigen remains undetermined.

This sequence was found in an adult in good health. This sequence joins TRBV6-5 and TRBJ2-7, with 11 bases lining up with TRBD2. The sequences come from peripheral blood, collected on day 0 of MenACWY control vaccination. The CDR3 sequence: CASRQLAGGSYEQYF. As DNA, the CDR3 is TGTGCCAGCAGACAGCTAGCGGGGGGCTCCTACGAGCAGTACTTC.